This TCR beta chain was identified in a study of T cells after yellow fever vaccination. Findings of the study overall: Within FACS-sorted repertoires, abundant clonotypes contaminating from the bulk population could be present. Clones that expanded after primary vaccination mostly reappeared after the booster (roughly 96% CD4, approximately 85% CD8).

MiXCR, run by TCRdb on the 5' RACE reads, gives a single entry per CDR3 protein. The data contain some 240,000 distinct CDR3 sequences, about 3.7% of them seen just once; the ten biggest clones take up 15% to 20%. Germline V gives CDR1 SGHRS, CDR2 YFSETQ. Trimming shortened V by 1 base and J by 5 bases, and 9 bases separated the two germline ends. This CDR3 region has 13 residues. Many counts were recorded for this clonotype. The antigen is unknown. The J gene is TRBJ2-5, the V gene TRBV5-1; D is undetermined. The TCR sequence derives from a man aged 18 to 29 who received the YFV17D yellow fever vaccine. Sequences were derived from PBMCs, sampled 15 days after the yellow fever booster vaccination. The CDR3 spells CASSLKGWETQYF. CDR3 nucleotide sequence: TGCGCCAGCAGCTTGAAGGGTTGGGAGACCCAGTACTTC.